The present entry profiles one TCR beta chain with its context. The protocol was immunoSEQ multiplex PCR, while the TCRdb copy is restricted to in-frame clones and leaves out a portion. Of 20,000 or so clones listed, roughly 84% are singletons. These data come from a study of T cell responses to AZD1222 COVID-19 vaccine. Sequenced material: peripheral blood, taken 28 days after the second AZD1222 dose. The source of this sequence is an adult who received the AZD1222 COVID-19 vaccine.

In DNA, the CDR3 is TGCGCCAGCAGTGAGTCGGGGGGGATCAATCAGCCCCAGCATTTT. Translated: CASSESGGINQPQHF. This sequence joins TRBV10-2 and TRBJ1-5; weak D call: TRBD1 (5 bases). Germline V gives CDR1 WSHSY, CDR2 SAAADI. This CDR3 spans 15 amino acids. Trimming left V 0 bases short and J 3 bases short, with 9 bases between.